This TCR beta chain appears in the sequencing data of a study of blood T cell repertoires in COVID-19. Study context: Sites across the United States, Italy and Spain contributed samples from acute and convalescent COVID-19.

Germline-derived CDR1 and CDR2 are GTSNPN and SVGIG (reference sequence). The CDR3 spans 13 residues. V was clipped by 1 base and J by 11 bases; unmatched bases: 9. In the study's own analysis: Nucleated cell number was recorded as an estimate derived from reference gene primer amplification. The repertoire was sequenced with immunoSEQ multiplex PCR; TCRdb's copy has only in-frame clones and lacks some. D and trimming come from the DNA, and the V and J calls and clone size come from that table. The data show fewer than 200,000 clones, about 90% seen once. Patients from Seattle were sampled longitudinally, starting during active infection.

This rearrangement joins TRBV30 to TRBJ1-1, with 8 bases matching TRBD1. The sequenced sample was peripheral blood. The clonotype comes from a man under 40 with COVID-19, enrolled during active disease. In nucleotides, the CDR3 is TGTGCCTGGAGTGGACAGGGGAGAAGTACGGCTTTCTTT. Residues: CAWSGQGRSTAFF.